The TCR beta chain described here comes from a study of blood T cell repertoires in COVID-19. This CDR3 contains 15 residues. Germline lookup yields CDR1 GTSNPN and CDR2 SVGIG (reference sequence). Unmatched junction bases numbered 5, after V lost 2 bases and J lost 2 bases. The protocol was immunoSEQ multiplex PCR, while the TCRdb copy is restricted to in-frame clones and leaves out a portion. Counted here are some 100,000 clones, approximately 84% occurring once; the ten biggest clones make up 15% to 20%. This TCR derives from a woman aged 55-69 years with acute or convalescent COVID-19. The sample was peripheral blood. The chain employs TRBV30 and TRBJ1-5; TRBD1 matches 8 bases. CDR3 residues: CAWSPDRGGNQPQHF. CDR3 sequence (DNA): TGTGCCTGGAGTCCAGACAGGGGAGGCAATCAGCCCCAGCATTTT.